This T cell receptor beta chain was identified during a study of cytomegalovirus exposure and HLA in healthy donors. As regards this clone: Its antigen is still unknown.

Trimming pared 3 bases from V and 2 bases from J, leaving 13 bases between. The CDR3 has 15 amino acids. Germline CDR1 SGHAT, CDR2 FQNNGV. Findings of the study overall: In a later analysis, compared with equally common non-associated chains, HLA-associated beta chains were more expanded. V- and J-gene trimming in TCR beta was tied to a missense DCLRE1C variant by an analysis performed later. Within the data, a cluster of highly shared sequence variants was likely a sequencing artifact.

PCR amplification relied on 60 Vbeta primers (plus 13 Jbeta primers). The table came from immunoSEQ multiplex PCR; TCRdb's copy has only in-frame clones and leaves some out. In the table there are about 96,000 clones, 65% to 85% of which are singletons. The sample comprised PBMCs. J is TRBJ1-2 and V is TRBV11-2; the D gene is possibly TRBD1 (6 bases). The receptor's source is a female donor in good health and CMV-seropositive. This CDR3 reads CASSFMQGKNYGYTF. As DNA, the CDR3 is TGTGCCAGCAGCTTCATGCAGGGGAAGAACTATGGCTACACCTTC.